This TCR beta chain derives from a study of shared clonotypes between healthy human individuals. Genomic DNA of each subset was evenly split across several immunoSEQ plates. The repertoire was sequenced with immunoSEQ multiplex PCR; TCRdb's copy has only in-frame clones and lacks some. The sample holds over 2 million clones, around 93% seen once. Sequencing was performed on naive CD4+ T cells from PBMCs. Specified subset: CD45RA+ positively selected. The source is a man aged 18 to 30 in good health. Some clones in this sample may be carry-over from other donors' samples.

CDR3 region: CSVTRDRGLADTQYF. In nucleotides, the CDR3 is TGCAGCGTCACCCGGGACAGGGGGTTAGCAGATACGCAGTATTTT. The V call is TRBV29-1, the J call TRBJ2-3; 11 bases are shared with TRBD1. The CDR3 consists of 15 residues. J was trimmed by 4 bases and V by 6 bases; bases with no gene match: 9. CDR1 is SQVTM and CDR2 is ANQGSEA in the germline V gene.